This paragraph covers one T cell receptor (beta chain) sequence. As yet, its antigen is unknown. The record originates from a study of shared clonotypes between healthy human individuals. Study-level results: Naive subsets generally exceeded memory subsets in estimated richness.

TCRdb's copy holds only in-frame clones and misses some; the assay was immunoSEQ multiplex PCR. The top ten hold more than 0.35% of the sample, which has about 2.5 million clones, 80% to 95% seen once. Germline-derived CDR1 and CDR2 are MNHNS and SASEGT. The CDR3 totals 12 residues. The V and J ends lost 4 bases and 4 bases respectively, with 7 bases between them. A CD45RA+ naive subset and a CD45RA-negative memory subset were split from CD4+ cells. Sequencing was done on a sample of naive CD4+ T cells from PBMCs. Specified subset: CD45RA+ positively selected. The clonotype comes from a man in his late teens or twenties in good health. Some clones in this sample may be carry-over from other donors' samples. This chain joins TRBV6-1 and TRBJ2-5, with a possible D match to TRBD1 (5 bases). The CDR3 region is CASSGQGETQYF. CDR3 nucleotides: TGTGCCAGCAGTGGTCAGGGAGAGACCCAGTACTTC.